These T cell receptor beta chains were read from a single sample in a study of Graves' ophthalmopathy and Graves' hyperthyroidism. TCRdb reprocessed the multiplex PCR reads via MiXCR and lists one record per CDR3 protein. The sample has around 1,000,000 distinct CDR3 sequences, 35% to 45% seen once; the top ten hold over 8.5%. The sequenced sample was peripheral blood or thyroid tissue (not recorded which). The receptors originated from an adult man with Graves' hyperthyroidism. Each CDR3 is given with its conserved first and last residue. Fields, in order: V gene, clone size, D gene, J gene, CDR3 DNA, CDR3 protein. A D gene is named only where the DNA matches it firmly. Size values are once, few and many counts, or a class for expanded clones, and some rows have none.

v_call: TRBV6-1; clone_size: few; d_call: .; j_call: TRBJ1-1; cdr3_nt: TGTGCCAGCAGTGGGAAGGTGGGGAACACTGAAGCTTTCTTT; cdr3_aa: CASSGKVGNTEAFF
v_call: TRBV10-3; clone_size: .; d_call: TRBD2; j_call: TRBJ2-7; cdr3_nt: TGTGCCAGCAGTTTTCAGGCGGGACTAGCGGCCCACGAGCAGTACTTC; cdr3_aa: CASSFQAGLAAHEQYF
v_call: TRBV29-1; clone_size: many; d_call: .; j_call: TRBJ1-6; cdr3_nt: TGCAGCGTTATCTGGCGGCCTGGGTCACCCCTCCACTTT; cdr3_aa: CSVIWRPGSPLHF
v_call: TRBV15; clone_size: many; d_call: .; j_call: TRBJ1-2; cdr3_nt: TGTGCCACCAGCAGAGATTCACGGGATGGCTACACCTTC; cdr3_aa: CATSRDSRDGYTF
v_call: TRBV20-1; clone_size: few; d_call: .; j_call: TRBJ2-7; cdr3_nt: TGCAGTGCTCCCATCGGGAGTTGGAATGCGCGGGCCTACGAGCAGTACTTC; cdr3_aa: CSAPIGSWNARAYEQYF
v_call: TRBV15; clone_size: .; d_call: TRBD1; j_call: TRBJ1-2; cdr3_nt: TGTGCCGCCAGCAGCCCCGGGACAGGCGGGTATGGCTACACCTTC; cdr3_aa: CAASSPGTGGYGYTF
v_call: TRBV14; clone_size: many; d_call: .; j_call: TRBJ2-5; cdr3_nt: TGTGCCAGCAGCCAAGTAGAAAGGGGGAAAGAGACCCAGTACTTC; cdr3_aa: CASSQVERGKETQYF
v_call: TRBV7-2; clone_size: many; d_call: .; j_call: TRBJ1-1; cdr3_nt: TGTGCCAGCAGCCCGCCGGGTGAAGCTTTCTTT; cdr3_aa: CASSPPGEAFF
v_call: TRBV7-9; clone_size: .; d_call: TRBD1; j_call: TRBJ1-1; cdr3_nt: TGTGCCAGCAGCTTACCGGCCAGGGGGAACATGAACACTGAAGCTTTCTTT; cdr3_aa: CASSLPARGNMNTEAFF
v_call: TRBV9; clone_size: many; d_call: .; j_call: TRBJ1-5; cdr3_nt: TGTGCCAGCAGCCGATACAGGGATAGCAATCAGCCCCAGCATTTT; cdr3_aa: CASSRYRDSNQPQHF
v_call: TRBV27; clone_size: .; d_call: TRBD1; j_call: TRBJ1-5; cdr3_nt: TGTGCCAGCGGTGACAGGGACAATCAGCCCCAGCATTTT; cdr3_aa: CASGDRDNQPQHF
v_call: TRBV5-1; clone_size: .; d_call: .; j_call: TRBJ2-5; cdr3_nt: TGCGCCAGCATTCAAGAAGAGACCCAGTACTTC; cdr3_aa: CASIQEETQYF
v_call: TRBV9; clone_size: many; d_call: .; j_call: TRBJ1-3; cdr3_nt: TGTGCCAGCAGCAAAGCGGCAGGAACTGGAAACACCATATATTTT; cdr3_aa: CASSKAAGTGNTIYF
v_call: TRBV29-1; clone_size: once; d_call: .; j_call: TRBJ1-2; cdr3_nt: TGCAGCGTTGAAGGGACACCGACTAACTATGGCTACACCTTC; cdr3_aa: CSVEGTPTNYGYTF
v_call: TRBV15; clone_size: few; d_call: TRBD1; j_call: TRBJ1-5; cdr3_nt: TGTGCCACCAGCACATACCGGGACAGGGTTAATCAGCCCCAGCATTTT; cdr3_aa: CATSTYRDRVNQPQHF
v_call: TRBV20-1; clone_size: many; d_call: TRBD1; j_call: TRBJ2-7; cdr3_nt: TGCAGTGCTACCCGGACAGGGAATTACGAGCAGTACTTC; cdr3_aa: CSATRTGNYEQYF
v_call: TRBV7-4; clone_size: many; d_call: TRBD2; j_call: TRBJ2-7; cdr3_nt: TGTGCCAGCAGCTTACTAACTAGCGGGAGACGTGACGAGCAGTACTTC; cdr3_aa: CASSLLTSGRRDEQYF
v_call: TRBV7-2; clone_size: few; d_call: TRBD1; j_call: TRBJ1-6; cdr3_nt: TGTGCCAGCAGCTTAGTGACAGGGCTGAGCTCCTATAATTCACCCCTCCACTTT; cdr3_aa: CASSLVTGLSSYNSPLHF
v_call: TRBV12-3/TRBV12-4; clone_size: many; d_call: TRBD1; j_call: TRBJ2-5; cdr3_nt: TGTGCCAGCAGTCCCCAGGACAGGCCCAGGACCCAGTACTTC; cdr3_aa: CASSPQDRPRTQYF
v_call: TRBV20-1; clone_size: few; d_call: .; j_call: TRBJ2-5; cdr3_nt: TGCAGTGCTCCCCTAGGAAGGGGATCGTGGGAGACCCAGTACTTC; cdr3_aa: CSAPLGRGSWETQYF
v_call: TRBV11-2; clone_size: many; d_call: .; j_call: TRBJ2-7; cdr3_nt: TGTGCCAGCAGCTTATCGGAGGGATACTACGAGCAGTACTTC; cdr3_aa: CASSLSEGYYEQYF
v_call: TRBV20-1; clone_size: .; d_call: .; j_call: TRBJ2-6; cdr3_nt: TGCAGTGCGGGGGGGCGGGCGGCTGGGGCCAACGTCCTGACTTTC; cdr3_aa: CSAGGRAAGANVLTF
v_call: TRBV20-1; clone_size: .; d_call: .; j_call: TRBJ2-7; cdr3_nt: TGCAGTGCTAGAGCGCCCTGGGGCGAGCAGTACTTC; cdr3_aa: CSARAPWGEQYF
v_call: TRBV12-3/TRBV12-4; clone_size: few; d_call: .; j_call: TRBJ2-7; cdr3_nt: TGTGCCAGCAGTTACAAGGGACATATCTACGAGCAGTACTTC; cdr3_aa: CASSYKGHIYEQYF
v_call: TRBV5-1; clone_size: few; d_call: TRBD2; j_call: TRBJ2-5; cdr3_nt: TGCGCCAGCAGCCCGGGACTAGAGTACCAAGAGACCCAGTACTTC; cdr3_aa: CASSPGLEYQETQYF
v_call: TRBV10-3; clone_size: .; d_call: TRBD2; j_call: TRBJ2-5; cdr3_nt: TGTGCCATCAGTGAGACCGGATTAGCGGGAGGTCAAGAGACCCAGTACTTC; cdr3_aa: CAISETGLAGGQETQYF
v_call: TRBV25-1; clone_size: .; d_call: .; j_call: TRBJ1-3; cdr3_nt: TGTGCCAGCAGGCCCCCAGGAAACACCATATATTTT; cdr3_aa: CASRPPGNTIYF
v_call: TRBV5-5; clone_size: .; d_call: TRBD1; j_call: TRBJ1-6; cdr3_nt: TGTGCCAGCAACGGGGGTGGACAGGGAAGGAGCCTCTATAATTCACCCCTCCACTTT; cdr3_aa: CASNGGGQGRSLYNSPLHF
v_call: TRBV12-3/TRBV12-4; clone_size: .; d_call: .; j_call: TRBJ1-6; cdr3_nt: TGTGCCAGCAGAACAACAGGGCTCTCCTATAATTCACCCCTCCACTTT; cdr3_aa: CASRTTGLSYNSPLHF